These 9 T cell receptor beta chains share one sample of origin, sequenced in a study of blood T cell repertoires in COVID-19. Profiling relied on immunoSEQ multiplex PCR, and the TCRdb table lists in-frame clones only, not all of them. Of about 250,000 clones detected, approximately 86% appear once; the ten largest clones hold under 2%. Sequencing input: peripheral blood. These receptor sequences come from a woman in her fifties or sixties who had recovered from COVID-19.

Note on this clone: Other DNA sequences within the sample encode an identical CDR3. The gene calls are TRBV7-3 and TRBJ1-1, with no clear D. This CDR3 region has 13 residues. Germline V CDR1 and CDR2: SGHTA, FQGTGA. V was cut by 1 base and J by 3 bases, with 6 bases left in between. The CDR3 sequence is CASSLSRDTEAFF. The CDR3 coding sequence is TGTGCCAGCAGCTTAAGTCGGGACACTGAAGCTTTCTTT.

This rearrangement joins TRBV5-1 to TRBJ2-5; weak D call: TRBD1 (5 bases). The CDR3 is 13 residues long. CDR1 is SGHRS, CDR2 YFSETQ, per germline. With 7 bases removed from V and 5 bases from J, the gap between germline ends came to 15 bases. The CDR3 DNA follows: TGCGCCAGCCGGCTAAGGGGTGAGGAGACCCAGTACTTC. This translates into CASRLRGEETQYF.

J is TRBJ1-6 and V is TRBV6-1, with D unclear. The V end lost 2 bases, the J end lost 8 bases, and 16 bases lay between the germline ends. The CDR3 spans 16 residues. CDR1 is MNHNS, CDR2 SASEGT, per germline. The CDR3 loop is CASSESGFMAYSPLHF. CDR3 DNA: TGTGCCAGCAGTGAATCCGGGTTTATGGCCTATTCACCCCTCCACTTT.

This chain joins TRBV5-1 and TRBJ2-2; possible D gene TRBD1, 5 bases. V lost 4 bases to trimming and J lost 1 base, with 11 bases between them. This CDR3 spans 15 amino acids. Per the germline V gene, CDR1 is SGHRS and CDR2 is YFSETQ. The DNA for the CDR3 is TGCGCCAGCAGCAACGGACAAATGAACACCGGGGAGCTGTTTTTT. It specifies CASSNGQMNTGELFF.

CDR3 DNA sequence: TGTGCCAGCTCACCACTAGACGACAGCACCGGGGAGCTGTTTTTT. This encodes CASSPLDDSTGELFF. The chain links TRBV18 to TRBJ2-2; the D gene is possibly TRBD1 (5 bases). V was shortened by 1 base and J by 4 bases, with 10 bases between the two germline ends. The CDR3 is 15 residues long. CDR1 and CDR2 (germline): KGHSH, LQKENI. Combining the CDR3 with reference TRBV18 and TRBJ2-2 gives the whole variable domain NAGVMQNPRHLVRRRGQEARLRCSPMKGHSHVYWYRQLPEEGLKFMVYLQKENIIDESGMPKERFSAEFPKEGPSILRIQQVVRGDSAAYFCASSPLDDSTGELFFGEGSRLTVL.

With respect to this clone: At the DNA level, this CDR3 is encoded by other sequences in the same sample as well. This rearrangement joins TRBV29-1 to TRBJ1-1; tentatively, D is TRBD1 (6 bases). The CDR3 is made up of 12 amino acids. Trimming removed 4 bases from V and 3 bases from J, with 9 bases in between. CDR1 is SQVTM and CDR2 is ANQGSEA in the germline V gene. CDR3 protein: CSVGRGDTEAFF. The DNA of the CDR3 is TGCAGCGTTGGCAGGGGAGACACTGAAGCTTTCTTT.

V usage is TRBV19 and J usage is TRBJ1-2, with 7 bases aligning to TRBD1. V dropped 5 bases and J dropped 2; count of bases not matched to a gene: 8. Germline V gene lookup returns CDR1 LNHDA and CDR2 SQIVND (reference sequence). This CDR3 has 15 residues. CDR3 in DNA: TGTGCCAGTAGTCAGGACAGGCTTTTGAACTATGGCTACACCTTC. Protein sequence: CASSQDRLLNYGYTF.

J is TRBJ2-2 and V is TRBV11-2, with a weak D call TRBD1 (5 bases). V was shortened by 3 bases and J by 1 base, with 6 bases between the two germline ends. CDR3 length equals 14 residues. From germline, CDR1 is SGHAT and CDR2 FQNNGV. In DNA form, the CDR3 reads TGTGCCAGCAGCTTCACAGGGAACACCGGGGAGCTGTTTTTT. Protein sequence: CASSFTGNTGELFF.

This rearrangement joins TRBV19 to TRBJ2-7; TRBD1 might be the D (6 bases). This CDR3 comprises 15 residues. Germline V lookup: CDR1 LNHDA, CDR2 SQIVND (reference sequence). Between the trimmed V and J ends, which lost 4 bases and 3 bases, there was a span of 16 bases. Written as DNA, the CDR3 is TGTGCCAGTAGTACCAAGGGGGAACCGATCTACGAGCAGTACTTC. Its translation: CASSTKGEPIYEQYF.